A selection of T cell receptor beta chains follows, all from one sample in a study of T-cell reconstitution after alpha-beta-depleted transplantation in children. Each CDR3 protein is one row after TCRdb ran MiXCR on the PCR reads. The data contain 750,000 to 950,000 distinct CDR3 sequences, around 15% of them seen just once; the ten biggest clones take up roughly 5%. The material was PBMCs, mostly from graft donor cells, obtained 360 days after TCRalphabeta/CD19-depleted stem cell transplant. The receptors shown here come from a male patient between 5 and 17 years old who had a stem cell transplant for acute lymphoblastic leukemia, so the T cells may come from the graft donor. Both conserved end residues are part of each CDR3. D genes are given only for firm matches. Rows may omit the clone size; those that give it use once, few, many or a size class.

TRBJ2-1,TRBD2,TRBV20-1,NA,CSARDLRASGRANEQFF,TGCAGTGCTAGAGATCTTAGAGCTAGCGGGAGGGCCAATGAGCAGTTCTTC
TRBJ2-7,NA,TRBV15,few,CATSRPKGLHEQYF,TGTGCCACCAGCAGGCCAAAGGGACTTCACGAGCAGTACTTC
TRBJ2-1,NA,TRBV12-3/TRBV12-4,NA,CASSFGTPGHEQFF,TGTGCCAGCAGTTTCGGGACTCCGGGCCATGAGCAGTTCTTC
TRBJ2-7,TRBD1,TRBV7-9,few,CASSRGQASSYEQYF,TGTGCCAGCAGTCGAGGACAGGCCAGCTCCTACGAGCAGTACTTC
TRBJ2-5,TRBD1,TRBV2,NA,CASSYGQGANQETQYF,TGTGCCAGCAGTTACGGACAGGGGGCGAATCAAGAGACCCAGTACTTC
TRBJ2-7,NA,TRBV11-1,NA,CASSLGVGLGFYEQYF,TGTGCCAGCAGCTTAGGAGTGGGACTGGGGTTTTACGAGCAGTACTTC
TRBJ2-3,NA,TRBV15,NA,CATSRDKKVTDTQYF,TGTGCCACCAGCAGAGATAAGAAGGTCACAGATACGCAGTATTTT
TRBJ2-3,NA,TRBV7-2,NA,CASSLSWRDTQYF,TGTGCCAGCAGCTTAAGCTGGAGAGATACGCAGTATTTT
TRBJ1-1,NA,TRBV29-1,few,CSVGLRRNTEAFF,TGCAGCGTTGGCCTAAGAAGGAACACTGAAGCTTTCTTT
TRBJ2-3,TRBD2,TRBV5-1,many,CASSLVGLAGGSSDTQYF,TGCGCCAGCAGCTTGGTGGGACTAGCGGGAGGATCTTCAGATACGCAGTATTTT
TRBJ2-1,TRBD1,TRBV7-6,NA,CASSPLRGQAYNEQFF,TGTGCCAGCAGCCCTTTGAGGGGGCAGGCCTACAATGAGCAGTTCTTC
TRBJ2-1,TRBD2,TRBV28,few,CASSFATFQAGGPNEQFF,TGTGCCAGCAGTTTTGCCACTTTCCAAGCGGGAGGGCCGAATGAGCAGTTCTTC
TRBJ2-3,TRBD2,TRBV7-2,few,CASSPRLAISTDTQYF,TGTGCCAGCAGCCCCAGACTAGCCATAAGCACAGATACGCAGTATTTT
TRBJ2-1,TRBD2,TRBV5-1,NA,CASSPRPRLAGRREEQFF,TGCGCCAGCAGCCCCCGACCTCGACTAGCGGGAAGACGGGAAGAGCAGTTCTTC
TRBJ2-1,TRBD2,TRBV9,NA,CASSVGGLAGGNEQFF,TGTGCCAGCAGCGTAGGGGGACTAGCGGGAGGGAATGAGCAGTTCTTC
TRBJ2-3,TRBD1,TRBV5-1,NA,CASSDTNRGPGTDTQYF,TGCGCCAGCAGCGACACGAACAGGGGACCCGGCACAGATACGCAGTATTTT
TRBJ2-7,TRBD2,TRBV9,NA,CASSASAGRINEQYF,TGTGCCAGCAGCGCCTCAGCGGGGCGAATCAACGAGCAGTACTTC
TRBJ2-2,NA,TRBV18,few,CASSPSPSERKLFF,TGTGCCAGCTCACCAAGTCCCAGCGAAAGGAAGCTGTTTTTT
TRBJ2-3,TRBD2,TRBV10-2,NA,CASSRRESTDTQYF,TGCGCCAGCAGTAGGCGGGAGAGCACAGATACGCAGTATTTT
TRBJ2-1,TRBD2,TRBV20-1,NA,CSAREGGRVGNEQFF,TGCAGTGCTAGAGAGGGAGGGAGAGTCGGCAATGAGCAGTTCTTC
TRBJ2-7,TRBD1,TRBV4-1,few,CASSQGLRTGKRNYEQYF,TGCGCCAGCAGCCAGGGGCTTCGGACAGGGAAGAGGAACTACGAGCAGTACTTC
TRBJ2-1,TRBD2,TRBV9,few,CASSRLATTKTDEQFF,TGTGCCAGCAGCCGACTAGCAACCACGAAAACGGATGAGCAGTTCTTC
TRBJ2-3,TRBD2,TRBV7-9,few,CASTGTSGTDTQYF,TGTGCCAGCACCGGGACTAGCGGGACAGATACGCAGTATTTT
TRBJ1-1,NA,TRBV7-6,NA,CASSLVVGGTLNTEAFF,TGTGCCAGCAGCTTAGTCGTTGGAGGGACCTTGAACACTGAAGCTTTCTTT